A single sample gave rise to the 19 T cell receptor beta chains below, sequenced in a study of T cells after yellow fever vaccination. TCRdb re-called the 5' RACE reads through MiXCR, storing one row per CDR3 protein. The sample consists of 160,000 or so distinct CDR3 sequences, under 7.5% of them appearing once. This specimen consisted of CD4+ T cells sorted from PBMCs, obtained 5 days after the first yellow fever vaccination. The source is a man aged 18 to 30 who received the YFV17D yellow fever vaccine.

In this sample, this clonotype turned up many times. The chain combines TRBV12-3 or TRBV12-4 with TRBJ1-2, with TRBD1 identical over 8 bases. The CDR3 is made up of 14 amino acids. The V segment lost 7 bases and the J segment 7 bases; nucleotides outside the gene matches: 11. The CDR3 reads CASIKTGATGGYTF. CDR3 DNA sequence: TGTGCCAGCATCAAGACAGGGGCTACTGGTGGCTACACCTTC.

The CDR3 loop is CASTSGLAESVSTDTQYF. The CDR3 DNA sequence: TGTGCCAGCACTTCGGGTCTAGCGGAGAGTGTGAGCACAGATACGCAGTATTTT. V gene TRBV11-2 combines with J gene TRBJ2-3; TRBD2 matches at 7 bases. V lost 7 bases to trimming and J lost 0 bases; unmatched junction nucleotides: 16. The CDR3 has 18 residues. Looked up from germline, CDR1 is SGHAT and CDR2 is FQNNGV.

In its sample, this clonotype was seen many times. This chain links TRBV7-6 with TRBJ2-2; tentatively, D is TRBD2 (6 bases). Trimming left V 5 bases short and J 5 bases short, with 24 bases between. This CDR3 contains 18 residues. Germline values: CDR1 SGHVS, CDR2 FNYEAQ. Here the CDR3 reads CASSTTGGGSLGTGELFF. The CDR3 DNA reads TGTGCCAGCAGCACAACCGGTGGAGGGAGCCTGGGGACCGGGGAGCTGTTTTTT.

The sample holds many counts of this clonotype. The V call is TRBV18, the J call TRBJ2-1, with 10 bases matching TRBD2. The CDR3 has 17 amino acids. Per germline, CDR1 KGHSH and CDR2 LQKENI. The trim removed 3 bases at V and 6 bases at J, leaving 11 bases unmatched. CDR3 sequence reads: CASSPDRGLASLNEQFF. In DNA form, the CDR3 reads TGTGCCAGCTCACCTGACAGGGGACTAGCGTCACTCAATGAGCAGTTCTTC.

This clonotype was detected a few times. The chain couples TRBV7-9 to TRBJ2-2; D not certain. Trimming removed 3 bases from V and 2 bases from J, with 7 bases in between. Germline V lookup: CDR1 SEHNR, CDR2 FQNEAQ (reference sequence). The CDR3 consists of 14 residues. The CDR3 bases are TGTGCCAGCAGCTTGTCAGTTAACACCGGGGAGCTGTTTTTT. Translation gives CASSLSVNTGELFF.

This clonotype occurred a few times. The chain joins TRBV7-2 to TRBJ2-1, with a possible D match to TRBD1 (6 bases). Per germline, CDR1 SGHTA and CDR2 FQGNSA. CDR3 length equals 15 residues. V was cut by 1 base and J by 4 bases, with 11 bases left in between. The CDR3 is CASSLDRAGYNEQFF. CDR3 nucleotide sequence: TGTGCCAGCAGCTTAGACAGGGCCGGTTACAATGAGCAGTTCTTC.

The rearrangement joins TRBV5-4 to TRBJ2-1; the match to TRBD2 covers 8 bases. Germline-derived CDR1 and CDR2 are SGHNT and YYREEE (reference sequence). The CDR3 totals 16 residues. Unmatched junction bases numbered 8, after V lost 0 bases and J lost 6 bases. CDR3 bases: TGTGCCAGCAGCTTGGAAGTTTCGGGGGGGCTCAATGAGCAGTTCTTC. This sequence encodes CASSLEVSGGLNEQFF.

In this sample, this clonotype turned up a few times. V usage is TRBV6-2 or TRBV6-3 and J usage is TRBJ2-5; D ambiguous. The CDR3 is made up of 12 amino acids. Trimming removed 7 bases at V and 0 bases at J, with 6 bases between. Germline CDR1 reads MNHEY; CDR2 reads SVGEGT. This CDR3 is CASKDDQETQYF. The CDR3 DNA sequence: TGTGCCAGCAAGGACGACCAAGAGACCCAGTACTTC.

The rearrangement uses TRBV7-6 and TRBJ2-7; D gene uncertain. The germline V and J ends were trimmed by 5 bases and 7 bases, with 12 bases remaining between them. CDR1 and CDR2 from the germline V gene are SGHVS and FNYEAQ. The CDR3 extends over 12 amino acids. CDR3 amino acids: CASSQLRPEQYV. The CDR3 bases are TGTGCCAGCAGCCAGTTACGTCCGGAGCAGTACGTC.

This clonotype has ten or more counts. The genes are TRBV18 and TRBJ2-5; no reliable D call. Deletions cut 2 bases from V and 0 bases from J, with 7 bases between. Germline CDR1 KGHSH, CDR2 LQKENI. The CDR3 sequence is 14 residues long. The CDR3 spells CASSPMGYQETQYF. The CDR3 DNA reads as TGTGCCAGCTCACCAATGGGTTACCAAGAGACCCAGTACTTC.

A few counts support this clonotype. The chain joins TRBV29-1 to TRBJ2-2; the match to TRBD1 covers 7 bases. J lost 7 bases, V lost 7 bases, and 6 bases had no gene match. This CDR3 region has 12 residues. CDR1 SQVTM and CDR2 ANQGSEA come from the germline V gene. As DNA, the CDR3 is TGCAGCGGTGGACAGGCAAGCGGGGAGCTGTTTTTT. It translates to CSGGQASGELFF.

Concerning this clonotype itself: It may be a read error: a sequence one base away is much more abundant. The chain employs TRBV7-2 and TRBJ2-7, with D hard to call. The CDR3 sequence is 12 residues long. Looked up from germline, CDR1 is SGHTA and CDR2 is FQGNSA. CDR3 amino acids: CASSFDPYDQYF. CDR3 nucleotides: TGTGCCAGCAGCTTCGACCCCTACGATCAGTACTTC.

This clonotype was seen only a few times. The rearrangement uses TRBV7-2 and TRBJ1-5, with D tentatively TRBD1 (6 bases). CDR1 and CDR2 (germline): SGHTA, FQGNSA. The V and J ends lost 1 base and 6 bases respectively, with 13 bases between them. This CDR3 has 15 residues. This CDR3 is CASSLGPQGSQPQHF. CDR3 DNA sequence: TGTGCCAGCAGCTTAGGCCCCCAGGGGAGTCAGCCCCAGCATTTT.

The genes are TRBV7-2 and TRBJ2-7, with 9 bases lining up with TRBD1. Germline trimming cut 2 bases from V and 2 bases from J; bases unmatched to any gene: 4. This CDR3 is built from 15 residues. Looked up from germline, CDR1 is SGHTA and CDR2 is FQGNSA. This CDR3 reads CASSLTGTGPYEQYF. The CDR3 bases are TGTGCCAGCAGCTTAACCGGGACAGGGCCCTACGAGCAGTACTTC.

The chain combines TRBV6-5 with TRBJ2-5; D call uncertain. V lost 0 bases, J lost 5 bases, and 13 bases lay in between. CDR1 MNHEY and CDR2 SVGAGI come from the germline V gene. The CDR3 runs to 15 residues. CDR3 sequence (DNA): TGTGCCAGCAGTTACTCGACGCTGGCCAGGGAGACCCAGTACTTC. Its translation: CASSYSTLARETQYF.

This clonotype was observed many times. This chain joins TRBV20-1 and TRBJ2-5, with 15 bases that match TRBD2. The CDR3 has 15 residues. Germline CDR1 reads DFQATT; CDR2 reads SNEGSKA (reference sequence). V lost 5 bases to trimming and J lost 5 bases; unmatched junction nucleotides: 6. The CDR3 bases are TGCAGTGCTGCTAGGACTAGCGGGGGGGCCGAGACCCAGTACTTC. This encodes CSAARTSGGAETQYF.

The chain employs TRBV5-1 and TRBJ2-6; no firm D call. The CDR3 extends over 21 amino acids. Trimming removed 3 bases at V and 1 base at J, with 26 bases between. Germline CDR1 is SGHRS and CDR2 is YFSETQ. CDR3 residues: CASSSLRTGREMSSGANVLTF. In DNA form, the CDR3 reads TGCGCCAGCAGCTCACTCCGAACCGGCAGAGAAATGTCTTCTGGGGCCAACGTCCTGACTTTC.

The chain couples TRBV5-4 to TRBJ2-5; 10 positions match TRBD1. After removal of 4 bases from V and 2 bases from J, the junction contained 5 bases not matched to a gene. The germline gives CDR1 SGHNT, CDR2 YYREEE (reference sequence). The CDR3 spans 15 residues. DNA of the CDR3: TGTGCCAGCAGCGCGGGACAGGGGATTCAAGAGACCCAGTACTTC. Its translation is CASSAGQGIQETQYF.

This rearrangement joins TRBV6-1 to TRBJ2-6; TRBD1 aligns across 8 bases. Germline trimming cut 4 bases from V and 0 bases from J; bases unmatched to any gene: 8. The CDR3 runs 18 residues. From germline, CDR1 is MNHNS and CDR2 SASEGT. The CDR3 DNA reads as TGTGCCAGCAGTGCACGGACAGGGATGGGCTCTGGGGCCAACGTCCTGACTTTC. Residues: CASSARTGMGSGANVLTF.